These T cell receptor beta chains were read from a single sample in a study of cytomegalovirus exposure and HLA in healthy donors. Sequencing used immunoSEQ multiplex PCR; TCRdb keeps in-frame clones, though not all of them. The sample has 150,000 to 200,000 clones; about four fifths are singletons. Sequencing was performed on PBMCs. These receptors originate from a girl under 18 in good health and CMV-seropositive. Each CDR3 is given with its conserved first and last residue. D genes are given only for firm matches. Size is stated for part of the rows, as once, few or many counts, or as a class when the clone is expanded.

cdr3_length d_call clone_size j_call v_call cdr3_aa cdr3_nt
13 - few TRBJ1-5 TRBV29-1 CSVGEGINQPQHF TGCAGCGTTGGGGAGGGAATTAATCAGCCCCAGCATTTT
16 TRBD1 - TRBJ1-1 TRBV19 CASSPQRQGPNTEAFF TGTGCCAGTAGTCCACAGCGACAGGGACCTAACACTGAAGCTTTCTTT
15 - - TRBJ2-1 TRBV15 CATSREWDSYNEQFF TGTGCCACCAGCAGGGAGTGGGACTCATACAATGAGCAGTTCTTC
16 - - TRBJ2-7 TRBV11-2 CASSSSLGGSDGEQYF TGTGCCAGCAGCTCTTCGCTCGGTGGGAGTGATGGCGAGCAGTACTTC
14 - - TRBJ2-2 TRBV5-1 CASMRGRGTGELFF TGCGCCAGCATGAGAGGAAGGGGCACCGGGGAGCTGTTTTTT
15 - - TRBJ1-3 TRBV28 CASSLSRVEGNTIYF TGTGCCAGCAGTTTATCGCGGGTAGAGGGAAACACCATATATTTT
13 - - TRBJ2-7 TRBV10-3 CAISDFYSYEQYF TGTGCCATCAGTGATTTCTACTCCTACGAGCAGTACTTC
15 - - TRBJ2-1 TRBV19 CASSSAGVGYNEQFF TGTGCCAGTAGTTCCGCAGGGGTAGGGTACAATGAGCAGTTCTTC
15 TRBD2 - TRBJ2-1 TRBV9 CASSEGLAGYNEQFF TGTGCCAGCAGCGAAGGACTAGCGGGGTACAATGAGCAGTTCTTC
19 - - TRBJ1-1 TRBV15 CATSRVSEALWRQNTEAFF TGTGCCACCAGCAGGGTATCGGAAGCACTATGGAGGCAAAACACTGAAGCTTTCTTT
16 TRBD2 - TRBJ2-1 TRBV5-1 CASSLDRTRGYNEQFF TGCGCCAGCAGCTTGGACCGGACTAGGGGCTACAATGAGCAGTTCTTC
14 - - TRBJ2-7 TRBV5-5 CASSWGDGLYEQYF TGTGCCAGCAGCTGGGGGGACGGGCTCTACGAGCAGTACTTC
16 TRBD2 - TRBJ2-7 TRBV27 CASSLPPAGGPHEQYF TGTGCCAGCAGTTTACCTCCTGCGGGAGGGCCCCACGAGCAGTACTTC
18 TRBD2 - TRBJ2-5 TRBV19 CASSMPPTSGRAWETQYF TGTGCCAGTAGTATGCCTCCGACTAGCGGGAGAGCCTGGGAGACCCAGTACTTC
17 TRBD2 - TRBJ2-3 TRBV30 CAWSVRGGQWYSDTQYF TGTGCCTGGAGTGTCCGGGGGGGCCAGTGGTATTCAGATACGCAGTATTTT
15 - - TRBJ2-6 TRBV6-5 CASRPQGSGANVLTF TGTGCCAGCAGACCCCAGGGCTCTGGGGCCAACGTCCTGACTTTC
13 - once TRBJ2-3 TRBV7-3 CASSLMFGDTQYF TGTGCCAGCAGCTTAATGTTCGGAGATACGCAGTATTTT
14 - - TRBJ2-6 TRBV27 CASSLLSGANVLTF TGTGCCAGCAGTTTACTTTCTGGGGCCAACGTCCTGACTTTC
21 TRBD2 - TRBJ2-1 TRBV27 CASTQPRGLAGDLRSYNEQFF TGTGCCAGCACCCAACCCCGGGGACTAGCGGGGGACCTTCGCTCCTACAATGAGCAGTTCTTC
14 TRBD1 - TRBJ1-5 TRBV7-2 CASSLVGQGGPQHF TGTGCCAGCAGCTTAGTAGGACAGGGAGGGCCCCAGCATTTT
14 - once TRBJ1-1 TRBV10-2 CASTRTGPNTEAFF TGCGCCAGCACCCGAACAGGCCCGAACACTGAAGCTTTCTTT